The clone carrying this T cell receptor (beta chain) was seen at least ten times. Its cognate antigen is unknown. The record originates from a study of neurological immune-mediated disorders. General study findings and limits: Expanded clones shared no identical CDR3 amino acid sequences across subjects, which suggested private TCR-beta repertoires in all groups.

A single record per CDR3 protein comes from TCRdb applying MiXCR to the 5' RACE reads. Among 80,000 to 85,000 distinct CDR3 sequences listed, around 2.6% were seen once. V gave up 3 bases and J gave up 3 bases; unmatched junction bases: 2. CDR3 length equals 14 residues. CDR1 is SGHTA and CDR2 is FQGNSA in the germline V gene. Source material: PBMCs. This rearrangement joins TRBV7-2 to TRBJ1-5, with 7 nucleotides matching TRBD1. The TCR originated in a woman in her 30s with multiple sclerosis. The CDR3 bases are TGTGCCAGCAGCTTGGGGACAGTCAATCAGCCCCAGCATTTT. Translated: CASSLGTVNQPQHF. The whole variable domain, remainder taken from reference TRBV7-2 and TRBJ1-5, is GAGVSQSPSNKVTEKGKDVELRCDPISGHTALYWYRQSLGQGLEFLIYFQGNSAPDKSGLPSDRFSAERTGGSVSTLTIQRTQQEDSAVYLCASSLGTVNQPQHFGDGTRLSIL.